The clone carrying this T cell receptor beta chain has a count of ten or more. This entry is derived from a study of molecular identifiers for immune sequencing clone quantification. Study-wide background: For replicates, RNA isolated from roughly 21,000 or 96,000 naive CD8 cells was divided into five portions, of which four were sequenced.

The authors sorted naive CD8 T cells as CD8+CD4-CCR7+CD45RA+. Germline CDR1 MNHEY, CDR2 SMNVEV (reference sequence). This CDR3 spans 16 amino acids. Germline trimming cut 0 bases from V and 2 bases from J; bases unmatched to any gene: 0. Bulk libraries came from a prior protocol with listed TCR primers. TCRdb recomputed calls from the PCR reads with MiXCR, one row per CDR3 protein. The repertoire holds about 630,000 distinct CDR3 sequences, with roughly 25% as singletons. The material sequenced was naive CD8+ T cells from blood, with Jurkat cell RNA spiked in. Subset noted: FACS-sorted CD8+CD4-CCR7+CD45RA+ naive T cells. The clonotype originates from a human donor in good health. Some libraries in this study had Jurkat cell RNA spiked in. This sequence joins TRBV27 and TRBJ2-7, with 14 bases aligning to TRBD2. DNA for the CDR3: TGTGCCAGCAGTTTATCGGGACTAGCGGGGGCCTACGAGCAGTACTTC. Translated, it gives CASSLSGLAGAYEQYF.